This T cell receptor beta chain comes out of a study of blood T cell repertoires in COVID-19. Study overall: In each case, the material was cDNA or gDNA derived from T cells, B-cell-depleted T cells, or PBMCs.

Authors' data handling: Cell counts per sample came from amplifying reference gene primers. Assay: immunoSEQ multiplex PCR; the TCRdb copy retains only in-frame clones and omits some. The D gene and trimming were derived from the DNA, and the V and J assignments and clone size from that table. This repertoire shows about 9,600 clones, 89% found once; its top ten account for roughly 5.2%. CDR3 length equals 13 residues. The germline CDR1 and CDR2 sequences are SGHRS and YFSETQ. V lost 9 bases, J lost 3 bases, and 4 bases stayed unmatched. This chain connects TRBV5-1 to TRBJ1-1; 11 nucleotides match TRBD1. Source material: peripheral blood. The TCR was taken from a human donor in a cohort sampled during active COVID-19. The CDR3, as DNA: TGCGCCAACCCGGGACAGGGGGACACTGAAGCTTTCTTT. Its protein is CANPGQGDTEAFF. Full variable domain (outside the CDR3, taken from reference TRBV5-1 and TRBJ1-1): KAGVTQTPRYLIKTRGQQVTLSCSPISGHRSVSWYQQTPGQGLQFLFEYFSETQRNKGNFPGRFSGRQFSNSRSEMNVSTLELGDSALYLCANPGQGDTEAFFGQGTRLTVV.